This TCR beta chain was captured in a study of vaccination and CD4 T cells after COVID-19. Turning to the study itself: Convalescent patients had positive nasal swab PCR results for SARS-CoV-2. Disease was mild in nine and severe in one. General study findings and limits: With convalescent patients, a median approximately 90% of reactive clones emerged solely after vaccination.

The treatment was: approximately nine-day PBMC culture with coronavirus spike peptide pools or control peptides (ViraFEST assay). Under the ViraFEST approach, antigen-specific T cells were expanded with peptide pools and TCRs subsequently sequenced. Negative selection yielded CD4+ T cells from day-10 cultures. Regarding this clonotype: Its antigen is still unknown.

CD4+ T cells that had been cultured provided DNA sequenced with the Oncomine TCR Beta short-read assay. Via MiXCR, TCRdb re-called the PCR reads, giving one row per CDR3 protein. The repertoire holds approximately 21,000 distinct CDR3 sequences, with 67% as singletons. The CDR3 sequence is 14 residues long. Germline V gene lookup returns CDR1 MNHEY and CDR2 SMNVEV (reference sequence). Between the trimmed V and J ends, which lost 3 bases and 3 bases, there was a span of 9 bases. The chain employs TRBV27 and TRBJ2-1; D perhaps matches TRBD1 (5 bases). The receptor was derived from a human donor who had recovered from COVID-19. The source material was CD4+ T cells from blood, cultured in vitro. CDR3: CASSLSTGYNEQFF. CDR3 nucleotides: TGTGCCAGCAGTTTGAGTACAGGCTACAATGAGCAGTTCTTC.